Listed below are T cell receptor beta chains from one sample, sequenced in a study of shared clonotypes between healthy human individuals. Profiled with immunoSEQ multiplex PCR; TCRdb holds only in-frame clones, not every one. The sample has 450,000 to 500,000 clones; around 80% are singletons. Sequenced material: PBMCs. These receptors came from a woman aged 40 to 49 in good health. Some clones in this sample may be carry-over from other donors' samples. The CDR3 runs from the conserved cysteine through the conserved F or W. The order of the fields is J gene, V gene, clone size, D gene, CDR3 protein, CDR3 DNA. D genes are given only for firm matches. The size of a clone is reported for some rows only, either as once, few or many, or as a class for expanded clones.

TRBJ2-7 TRBV6-4 NA NA CASSGGPLSYEQYF TGTGCCAGCAGCGGCGGGCCACTCTCCTACGAGCAGTACTTC
TRBJ2-5 TRBV7-8 NA NA CASSLAPTRQVGETQYF TGTGCCAGCAGCTTAGCCCCCACCAGACAGGTTGGGGAGACCCAGTACTTC
TRBJ2-3 TRBV7-2 NA NA CASSLGGVTQYF TGTGCCAGCAGCTTAGGCGGAGTTACGCAGTATTTT
TRBJ1-5 TRBV30 NA NA CAWSQGAIGQPQHF TGTGCCTGGAGTCAAGGGGCGATAGGTCAGCCCCAGCATTTT
TRBJ1-5 TRBV19 NA NA CASSIDQNQPQHF TGTGCCAGTAGTATAGACCAGAATCAGCCCCAGCATTTT
TRBJ2-7 TRBV6-5 NA NA CASSYGGTTTYEQYF TGTGCCAGCAGTTACGGGGGGACAACCACCTACGAGCAGTACTTC
TRBJ2-7 TRBV6-6 NA NA CASSYPAVHSYEQYF TGTGCCAGCAGTTACCCGGCGGTACACTCCTACGAGCAGTACTTC
TRBJ2-3 TRBV9 NA NA CASSVDEDTQYF TGTGCCAGCAGCGTAGATGAAGATACGCAGTATTTT
TRBJ2-7 TRBV27 NA TRBD1 CASRHRGTYEQYF TGTGCCAGCAGGCACAGGGGGACCTACGAGCAGTACTTC
TRBJ2-1 TRBV30 NA NA CAWSVGHGSEQFF TGTGCCTGGAGTGTAGGCCATGGTTCTGAGCAGTTCTTC
TRBJ2-1 TRBV28 NA NA CASSQPDSSGNEQFF TGTGCCAGCAGCCAACCGGACTCGTCGGGCAATGAGCAGTTCTTC
TRBJ2-2 TRBV5-1 NA TRBD1 CASSSQGADTGELFF TGCGCCAGCAGCTCTCAGGGGGCTGACACCGGGGAGCTGTTTTTT
TRBJ2-2 TRBV9 NA NA CASSPSLATGELFF TGTGCCAGCAGCCCTTCGCTAGCTACCGGGGAGCTGTTTTTT
TRBJ1-4 TRBV28 NA NA CASNSRRVGEKLFF TGTGCCAGCAATTCTCGGCGGGTTGGCGAAAAACTGTTTTTT
TRBJ2-1 TRBV4-2 NA NA CASSGNGNEQFF TGTGCCAGCAGCGGAAACGGGAATGAGCAGTTCTTC
TRBJ2-5 TRBV15 few TRBD1 CATSREGQGPQETQYF TGTGCCACCAGCAGAGAAGGACAGGGTCCACAAGAGACCCAGTACTTC
TRBJ2-1 TRBV2 few TRBD2 CASRRETSGYNEQFF TGTGCCAGCAGGCGAGAGACTAGCGGATACAATGAGCAGTTCTTC
TRBJ2-7 TRBV27 NA NA CAIKSQGSSHEQYF TGTGCCATCAAAAGTCAGGGGTCGAGCCACGAGCAGTACTTC
TRBJ2-2 TRBV7-6 NA NA CASSFGRRNPGELFF TGTGCCAGCAGCTTCGGACGTCGTAACCCCGGGGAGCTGTTTTTT
TRBJ2-7 TRBV10-2 NA TRBD2 CASKGRGAYEQYF TGCGCCAGCAAGGGGCGGGGGGCCTACGAGCAGTACTTC
TRBJ2-1 TRBV20-1 NA NA CSALGNEQFF TGCAGTGCTCTGGGGAATGAGCAGTTCTTC